These 28 T cell receptor beta chains came from one sample sequenced in a study of blood T cell repertoires in COVID-19. Sequenced by immunoSEQ multiplex PCR; TCRdb stores in-frame clones only, minus some. The sample yields about 170,000 clones, around nine tenths seen once. Material for sequencing was peripheral blood. Receptors were obtained from a man younger than 30 with active or convalescent COVID-19.

This clone was observed once. V usage is TRBV10-3 and J usage is TRBJ2-2; D might be TRBD2 (5 bases). The CDR3 consists of 14 residues. The germline V and J ends were trimmed by 3 bases and 3 bases, with 8 bases remaining between them. The germline V gene has CDR1 ENHRY and CDR2 SYGVKD. The CDR3 coding sequence is TGTGCCATCAGTGACAGAGCGGACACCGGGGAGCTGTTTTTT. Its protein is CAISDRADTGELFF.

The chain recombines TRBV5-1 with TRBJ1-3; possibly TRBD1 for D (5 bases). V was trimmed by 0 bases and J by 2 bases, leaving 9 bases between them. CDR3 length equals 15 residues. Germline values: CDR1 SGHRS, CDR2 YFSETQ. Written as DNA, the CDR3 is TGCGCCAGCAGCTTGGAGGGGAACCCTGGAAACACCATATATTTT. Translated, it gives CASSLEGNPGNTIYF.

This chain links TRBV4-2 with TRBJ1-5; TRBD1 is a possible D gene (5 bases). The CDR3 is made up of 16 amino acids. Germline assignment: CDR1 LGHNA and CDR2 YNFKEQ. Trimming pared 0 bases from V and 3 bases from J, leaving 12 bases between. In nucleotides, the CDR3 is TGTGCCAGCAGCCAAGATCGAGTAGGGGCCAATCAGCCCCAGCATTTT. Its protein is CASSQDRVGANQPQHF.

The chain joins TRBV10-2 to TRBJ1-1, with a possible D match to TRBD1 (6 bases). The CDR3 length is 14 residues. V lost 6 bases to trimming and J lost 1 base, with 12 bases between them. The V gene's germline CDR1 is WSHSY and CDR2 SAAADI. CDR3 sequence: CASRFGGSNTEAFF. CDR3 coding DNA: TGCGCCAGCAGATTTGGGGGCTCGAACACTGAAGCTTTCTTT.

The V and J genes are TRBV5-1 and TRBJ1-4; 7 bases align to TRBD1. This CDR3 is 15 amino acids long. Germline CDR1 SGHRS, CDR2 YFSETQ. V was clipped by 1 base and J by 7 bases; unmatched bases: 7. CDR3 in DNA: TGCGCCAGCAGCTTGCTGGCAGGGGGAGGTGAAAAACTGTTTTTT. Residues: CASSLLAGGGEKLFF.

CDR3 loop: CAWTRDSPSEAFF. The CDR3, as DNA: TGTGCCTGGACCCGCGACAGCCCCTCTGAAGCTTTCTTT. The V gene is TRBV30, the J gene TRBJ1-1, with D maybe TRBD1 (5 bases). CDR3 length equals 13 residues. V shed 4 bases and J shed 6 bases, with 15 bases lying between them. Germline CDR1 is GTSNPN and CDR2 is SVGIG (reference sequence).

In its sample, this clone was seen once. The chain employs TRBV5-1 and TRBJ1-2; possibly TRBD1 for D (5 bases). The germline V gene has CDR1 SGHRS and CDR2 YFSETQ. Trimming stripped 1 base from V and 1 base from J, with 11 bases between. The CDR3 has 15 amino acids. The DNA for the CDR3 is TGCGCCAGCAGCTTGATAACAGGAGATAACTATGGCTACACCTTC. Its translation is CASSLITGDNYGYTF.

V and J are TRBV2 and TRBJ2-7; possibly TRBD1 for D (6 bases). Trimming removed 5 bases from V and 2 bases from J, with 7 bases in between. The CDR3 has 12 amino acids. Germline V gene data show CDR1 as SNHLY and CDR2 as FYNNEI. In DNA form, the CDR3 reads TGTGCCAGCAGTCGACAGGCCTACGAGCAGTACGTC. It codes for CASSRQAYEQYV.

This chain joins TRBV3-1 (or the pseudogene TRBV3-2) and TRBJ2-1; the D gene is possibly TRBD2 (5 bases). Germline loops: CDR1 LGHDT, CDR2 YNNKEL (reference sequence). V lost 5 bases and J 3 bases, leaving 14 bases between the germline ends. The CDR3 is 15 residues long. CDR3 residues: CASSYDWTLYNEQFF. CDR3 in DNA: TGTGCCAGCAGCTACGACTGGACTCTCTACAATGAGCAGTTCTTC.

The V and J genes are TRBV28 and TRBJ2-5; possible D gene TRBD2, 5 bases. V lost 6 bases and J 5 bases, leaving 19 bases between the germline ends. Germline CDR1 reads MDHEN; CDR2 reads SYDVKM. The CDR3 has 15 residues. In DNA form, the CDR3 reads TGTGCCAGCAGCTTCGGCGAGGCGGGTCGGGAGACCCAGTACTTC. Encoded protein: CASSFGEAGRETQYF.

This clone has just one count. The gene calls are TRBV5-4 and TRBJ2-7; 7 bases fit TRBD1. With 0 bases clipped from V and 2 bases from J, the junction kept 8 bases outside the gene matches. The CDR3 is 16 amino acids. CDR1 is SGHNT and CDR2 is YYREEE in the germline V gene (reference sequence). The CDR3 protein is CASSLELRTGPYEQYF. CDR3 in DNA: TGTGCCAGCAGCTTGGAGTTACGGACAGGCCCCTACGAGCAGTACTTC.

This clone is a singleton in its sample. This rearrangement joins TRBV9 to TRBJ1-2; TRBD1 aligns across 7 bases. The CDR3 is made up of 15 amino acids. CDR1 is SGDLS, CDR2 YYNGEE, per germline. With V trimmed by 4 bases and J by 2 bases, 8 bases remained unmatched. The CDR3 DNA follows: TGTGCCAGCAGCACAAGGGGGGACAGAAACTATGGCTACACCTTC. It is translated as CASSTRGDRNYGYTF.

The J gene is TRBJ1-2, the V gene TRBV18, with 7 bases identical to TRBD1. V dropped 6 bases and J dropped 4; count of bases not matched to a gene: 14. CDR1 is KGHSH and CDR2 is LQKENI in the germline V gene. The CDR3 runs 16 residues. CDR3: CASSRDSGSPGYGYTF. In DNA form, the CDR3 reads TGTGCCAGCTCCCGGGACAGTGGCTCCCCGGGCTATGGCTACACCTTC.

This clone was picked up one time. V and J are TRBV27 and TRBJ2-5; D might be TRBD1 (6 bases). Germline assignment: CDR1 MNHEY and CDR2 SMNVEV (reference sequence). Trimming shortened V by 5 bases and J by 5 bases, and 21 bases separated the two germline ends. The CDR3 extends over 16 amino acids. CDR3 nucleotide sequence: TGTGCCAGCAGTCTCTCCATTCGATTGGGGGCGGAGACCCAGTACTTC. It is translated as CASSLSIRLGAETQYF.

The genes are TRBV2 and TRBJ2-2; 8 bases are shared with TRBD1. Per germline, CDR1 SNHLY and CDR2 FYNNEI. This CDR3 has 14 amino acids. With 6 bases clipped from V and 5 bases from J, the junction kept 5 bases outside the gene matches. CDR3 sequence reads: CASRRTGMTGELFF. CDR3 bases: TGTGCCAGCAGGAGGACAGGGATGACCGGGGAGCTGTTTTTT.

This chain links TRBV27 with TRBJ2-7; D gene unclear. The germline V gene has CDR1 MNHEY and CDR2 SMNVEV (reference sequence). The CDR3 is made up of 14 amino acids. V was pared by 6 bases and J by 3 bases, with 15 bases between. The CDR3 nucleotides are TGTGCCAGCAGACCTAGTACGCGGAACTACGAGCAGTACTTC. Residues: CASRPSTRNYEQYF.

Regarding this clone: Within the sample, other DNA sequences also encode this same CDR3. The V call is TRBV2, the J call TRBJ2-1; no firm D call. Germline CDR1 and CDR2: SNHLY and FYNNEI. This CDR3 is built from 11 residues. The V end lost 6 bases, the J end lost 3 bases, and 3 bases lay between the germline ends. The CDR3 DNA follows: TGTGCCAGCAGCTACTACAATGAGCAGTTCTTC. Residues: CASSYYNEQFF.

The J gene is TRBJ2-5, the V gene TRBV27; 9 nucleotides agree with TRBD2. The CDR3 is made up of 16 amino acids. Trimming took 7 bases from V and 4 from J; bases not matched to a gene: 13. Germline CDR1 MNHEY, CDR2 SMNVEV (reference sequence). CDR3 amino acids: CASTSGGIAGVETQYF. The CDR3 nucleotides read TGTGCCAGCACAAGCGGAGGGATAGCGGGAGTAGAGACCCAGTACTTC.

The rearrangement links TRBV7-2 to TRBJ2-7; maybe TRBD2 (5 bases). V dropped 1 base and J dropped 3 bases, with 13 bases sitting between them. The CDR3 spans 15 residues. The germline V gene has CDR1 SGHTA and CDR2 FQGNSA. The CDR3 DNA is TGTGCCAGCAGCTTAGGAGTAGGCGGGTTCTACGAGCAGTACTTC. Its translation: CASSLGVGGFYEQYF. Supplemented by reference TRBV7-2 and TRBJ2-7, the full variable domain reads GAGVSQSPSNKVTEKGKDVELRCDPISGHTALYWYRQSLGQGLEFLIYFQGNSAPDKSGLPSDRFSAERTGGSVSTLTIQRTQQEDSAVYLCASSLGVGGFYEQYFGPGTRLTVT.

As regards this clone: An end of the junction does not agree with germline; a read error may underlie this. This chain uses TRBV10-1 with TRBJ1-2; D might be TRBD1 (5 bases). CDR1 WNHNN and CDR2 SYGVQD come from the germline V gene (reference sequence). The CDR3 has 13 residues. CDR3 coding DNA: TGCGCCAGCAGTGAGTCGGCTATAGGACAAAGCCTCTTC. Translating it yields CASSESAIGQSLF.

The CDR3 sequence: CASSLMGTGKNEQFF. Here the CDR3 DNA reads TGTGCCAGCAGTTTAATGGGGACAGGCAAAAATGAGCAGTTCTTC. The V call is TRBV27, the J call TRBJ2-1, with 8 bases matching TRBD1. V lost 2 bases and J lost 7; bases outside the gene matches: 7. CDR1 MNHEY and CDR2 SMNVEV come from the germline V gene (reference sequence). The CDR3 has 15 residues.

This sequence joins TRBV2 and TRBJ2-1; possibly TRBD1 for D (6 bases). Germline CDR1 is SNHLY and CDR2 is FYNNEI. Deletions cut 6 bases from V and 6 bases from J, with 18 bases between. The CDR3 is 15 amino acids. CDR3 coding DNA: TGTGCCAGCAGCCTACAGGGTCTGACCTCCAATGAGCAGTTCTTC. It codes for CASSLQGLTSNEQFF.

The CDR3 region is CAWRSPGAYPTPNYGYTF. The CDR3 DNA reads TGTGCCTGGAGAAGCCCAGGGGCCTACCCAACCCCTAACTATGGCTACACCTTC. The chain joins TRBV30 to TRBJ1-2, with TRBD1 as a possible D gene (6 bases). The ends were cut back, 3 bases at V and 0 bases at J, with 23 bases in the middle. This CDR3 is built from 18 residues. Germline V gene data show CDR1 as GTSNPN and CDR2 as SVGIG (reference sequence). Variable domain in full (rest from reference TRBV30 and TRBJ1-2): SQTIHQWPATLVQPVGSPLSLECTVEGTSNPNLYWYRQAAGRGLQLLFYSVGIGQISSEVPQNLSASRPQDRQFILSSKKLLLSDSGFYLCAWRSPGAYPTPNYGYTFGSGTRLTVV.

This clone appeared once. This chain connects TRBV19 to TRBJ1-2; 9 bases fit TRBD1. CDR1 is LNHDA and CDR2 is SQIVND in the germline V gene (reference sequence). The ends lost 11 bases at V and 9 bases at J; junction bases unmatched: 13. The CDR3 spans 13 residues. Written as DNA, the CDR3 is TGTGCCGCGGAGGCGGGGACAGGGTTTCGCTACACCTTC. Residues: CAAEAGTGFRYTF.

The rearrangement joins TRBV6-5 to TRBJ1-1; D is uncertain. V dropped 5 bases and J dropped 0 bases, with 13 bases sitting between them. Germline CDR1 reads MNHEY; CDR2 reads SVGAGI. CDR3 size: 15 residues. For the CDR3, the DNA is TGTGCCAGCAGTCCCCTTGGTGAGGTGAACACTGAAGCTTTCTTT. Protein: CASSPLGEVNTEAFF.

The chain employs TRBV5-1 and TRBJ2-2, with 11 bases aligning to TRBD1. Per germline, CDR1 SGHRS and CDR2 YFSETQ. The J segment lost 4 bases and the V segment lost 3 bases, leaving 5 bases of the junction unmatched. CDR3 size: 16 residues. In nucleotides, the CDR3 is TGCGCCAGCAGCTCTTTGGGGACAGGGGGCACCGGGGAGCTGTTTTTT. This translates into CASSSLGTGGTGELFF.

This chain uses TRBV15 with TRBJ2-1, with 10 bases that match TRBD2. Germline CDR1 LNHNV, CDR2 YYDKDF (reference sequence). The J segment lost 8 bases and the V segment lost 2 bases, leaving 9 bases of the junction unmatched. The CDR3 has 16 residues. The CDR3 nucleotides read TGTGCCACCAGCAGACGACTTAGCGGGAGGATTGATGAGCAGTTCTTC. Translating gives CATSRRLSGRIDEQFF.

Turning to this clone: A read error may account for a junction end that differs from germline. The chain uses TRBV12-3 or TRBV12-4 and TRBJ1-2; TRBD1 matches at 7 bases. This CDR3 comprises 13 residues. CDR3 nucleotides: TGTGCCAGCAGTAAATCCGAGACAGGGATTTTAGCCTTC. Protein product: CASSKSETGILAF.